This T cell receptor beta chain was sequenced in a study of circulating and synovial CD4+ cells in juvenile arthritis. Findings and caveats of the study: Circulating pathogenic-like lymphocytes shared a substantially higher fraction of CDR3 sequences with synovium than bulk blood. Measured synovium overlap likely understates the true shared repertoire.

Details on this clone: Its antigen is as yet unknown.

The CDR3 loop spans 14 amino acids. Trimming at V came to 7 bases and at J to 8 bases, leaving 7 bases not matched to a gene. The V gene's germline CDR1 is WSHSY and CDR2 SAAADI. Profiling relied on immunoSEQ multiplex PCR, and the TCRdb table lists in-frame clones only, not all of them. This sample has under 40,000 clones, with 93% found just once. Sequencing used CD4+ T cells from blood. The sequence was obtained from a human donor with juvenile idiopathic arthritis. The chain joins TRBV10-2 to TRBJ1-6; 8 bases are shared with TRBD1. DNA of the CDR3: TGCGCCAGCAATGCAGGGGGCGCGGATTCACCCCTCCACTTT. Residues: CASNAGGADSPLHF.